This entry is about one TCR beta chain. Clones were read by immunoSEQ multiplex PCR, and TCRdb kept only the in-frame ones, dropping some. The table lists just over 60,000 clones, 92% of them singletons. The CDR3 loop spans 15 amino acids. Trimming took 6 bases from V and 4 from J; bases not matched to a gene: 11. This sample is drawn from a study of T cell changes during pregnancy in multiple sclerosis. This clonotype was sampled from a female donor in good health, enrolled as a control in a pregnancy study. The chain carries TRBV23-1 and TRBJ2-7; 8 nucleotides match TRBD1. TRBV23-1 is noted as an ORF with a role that remains uncertain. The sequenced sample was peripheral blood, obtained in the second trimester of pregnancy. CDR3 in DNA: TGCGCCAGCAGACCAAAAAAGGACAGGGTATACGAGCAGTACTTC. As protein: CASRPKKDRVYEQYF.